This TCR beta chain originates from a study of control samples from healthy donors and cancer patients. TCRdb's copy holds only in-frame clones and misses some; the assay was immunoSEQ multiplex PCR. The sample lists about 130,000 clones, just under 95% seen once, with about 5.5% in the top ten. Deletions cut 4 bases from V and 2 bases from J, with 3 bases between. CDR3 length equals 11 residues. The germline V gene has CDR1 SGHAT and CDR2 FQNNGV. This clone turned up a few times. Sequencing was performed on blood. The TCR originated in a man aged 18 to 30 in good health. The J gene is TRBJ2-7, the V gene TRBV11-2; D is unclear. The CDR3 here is CASSSAYEQYF. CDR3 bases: TGTGCCAGCAGCTCCGCCTACGAGCAGTACTTC.